A selection of T cell receptor beta chains follows, all from one sample in a study of blood T cell repertoires in COVID-19. Sequencing used immunoSEQ multiplex PCR; TCRdb keeps in-frame clones, though not all of them. The data contain around 240,000 clones, approximately 86% of them singletons. Sequencing input: peripheral blood. The receptors shown here come from a woman younger than 45 who had recovered from COVID-19. Each CDR3 is given with its conserved first and last residue. D genes are given only for firm matches. A clone size is listed for some rows: how often the clone was seen (once, few, many), or a class if it is expanded.

abundance: NA; v_gene: TRBV4-3; j_gene: TRBJ1-1; d_gene: NA; CDR3aa: CASSQDTGVNTEAFF; CDR3nt: TGCGCCAGCAGCCAAGATACGGGGGTGAACACTGAAGCTTTCTTT
abundance: NA; v_gene: TRBV7-9; j_gene: TRBJ2-2; d_gene: TRBD2; CDR3aa: CASSWAGVGTGELFF; CDR3nt: TGTGCCAGCAGCTGGGCGGGGGTTGGCACCGGGGAGCTGTTTTTT
abundance: NA; v_gene: TRBV9; j_gene: TRBJ1-2; d_gene: TRBD1; CDR3aa: CASSVGDRGGFSYTF; CDR3nt: TGTGCCAGCAGCGTAGGGGACAGGGGTGGCTTTAGCTACACCTTC
abundance: NA; v_gene: TRBV11-3; j_gene: TRBJ1-1; d_gene: TRBD1; CDR3aa: CASRQTGIGRDTEAFF; CDR3nt: TGTGCCAGCAGGCAGACAGGGATAGGTCGTGACACTGAAGCTTTCTTT
abundance: NA; v_gene: TRBV4-1; j_gene: TRBJ2-7; d_gene: NA; CDR3aa: CASSQEEHDYEQYF; CDR3nt: TGCGCCAGCAGCCAAGAGGAGCACGACTACGAGCAGTACTTC
abundance: NA; v_gene: TRBV7-2; j_gene: TRBJ2-7; d_gene: NA; CDR3aa: CASSFHGGDEQYF; CDR3nt: TGTGCCAGCAGCTTTCACGGGGGAGACGAGCAGTACTTC
abundance: NA; v_gene: TRBV5-1; j_gene: TRBJ1-2; d_gene: NA; CDR3aa: CASSLAGVKYGYTF; CDR3nt: TGCGCCAGCAGCTTGGCCGGGGTTAAATATGGCTACACCTTC
abundance: NA; v_gene: TRBV10-3; j_gene: TRBJ2-7; d_gene: NA; CDR3aa: CAISQQVTNYEQYF; CDR3nt: TGTGCCATCAGTCAACAGGTAACTAACTACGAGCAGTACTTC
abundance: NA; v_gene: TRBV7-9; j_gene: TRBJ2-7; d_gene: TRBD1; CDR3aa: CASSHWDRHYEQYF; CDR3nt: TGTGCCAGCAGCCATTGGGACAGGCACTACGAGCAGTACTTC
abundance: NA; v_gene: TRBV5-4; j_gene: TRBJ2-1; d_gene: TRBD2; CDR3aa: CASSSRGTSGGYFYEQFF; CDR3nt: TGTGCCAGCAGCTCGAGGGGGACTAGCGGGGGGTATTTTTATGAGCAGTTCTTC
abundance: NA; v_gene: TRBV11-2; j_gene: TRBJ1-6; d_gene: NA; CDR3aa: CASSLERESPLHF; CDR3nt: TGTGCCAGCAGCTTAGAGAGGGAATCACCCCTCCACTTT
abundance: NA; v_gene: TRBV6-2/TRBV6-3; j_gene: TRBJ2-3; d_gene: TRBD2; CDR3aa: CASSYAGETDTQYF; CDR3nt: TGTGCCAGCAGTTACGCGGGGGAAACAGATACGCAGTATTTT
abundance: NA; v_gene: TRBV7-2; j_gene: TRBJ2-7; d_gene: TRBD2; CDR3aa: CASSPNSGGVYEQYF; CDR3nt: TGTGCCAGCAGCCCAAATAGCGGGGGGGTTTACGAGCAGTACTTC
abundance: NA; v_gene: TRBV21-1; j_gene: TRBJ1-6; d_gene: NA; CDR3aa: CASNEDGPDVPYNSPLHF; CDR3nt: TGTGCCAGCAACGAGGATGGCCCCGACGTTCCCTATAATTCACCCCTCCACTTT
abundance: NA; v_gene: TRBV5-4; j_gene: TRBJ1-1; d_gene: TRBD1; CDR3aa: CASSLGTGAGNTEAFF; CDR3nt: TGTGCCAGCAGCTTGGGGACAGGGGCGGGGAACACTGAAGCTTTCTTT
abundance: NA; v_gene: TRBV29-1; j_gene: TRBJ1-5; d_gene: NA; CDR3aa: CSVGQGWNQPQHF; CDR3nt: TGCAGCGTTGGGCAGGGATGGAATCAGCCCCAGCATTTT
abundance: few; v_gene: TRBV6-5; j_gene: TRBJ1-2; d_gene: NA; CDR3aa: CASSYFRTVFF; CDR3nt: TGTGCCAGCAGTTACTTTCGGACAGTATTCTTC
abundance: NA; v_gene: TRBV5-1; j_gene: TRBJ2-5; d_gene: NA; CDR3aa: CASSFSIPGETQYF; CDR3nt: TGCGCCAGCAGCTTCTCAATCCCAGGAGAGACCCAGTACTTC
abundance: NA; v_gene: TRBV28; j_gene: TRBJ2-7; d_gene: NA; CDR3aa: CASHLRSEAEQYF; CDR3nt: TGTGCCAGCCACCTACGGTCTGAGGCCGAGCAGTACTTC
abundance: NA; v_gene: TRBV24-1; j_gene: TRBJ2-7; d_gene: TRBD1; CDR3aa: CATSDRTGGEQYF; CDR3nt: TGTGCCACCAGTGATCGCACAGGGGGCGAGCAGTACTTC
abundance: NA; v_gene: TRBV7-9; j_gene: TRBJ1-2; d_gene: TRBD1; CDR3aa: CASTPGQGEYGYTF; CDR3nt: TGTGCCAGCACCCCGGGACAGGGGGAGTATGGCTACACCTTC
abundance: once; v_gene: TRBV6-6; j_gene: TRBJ2-3; d_gene: NA; CDR3aa: CASSPIVRGLVDTQYF; CDR3nt: TGTGCCAGCAGTCCCATAGTGCGGGGGCTGGTGGATACGCAGTATTTT
abundance: NA; v_gene: TRBV9; j_gene: TRBJ1-2; d_gene: NA; CDR3aa: CASSTRGGADGYTF; CDR3nt: TGTGCCAGCAGCACCCGGGGGGGGGCAGATGGCTACACCTTC
abundance: NA; v_gene: TRBV2; j_gene: TRBJ2-7; d_gene: NA; CDR3aa: CASSEEGLASYEQYF; CDR3nt: TGTGCCAGCAGTGAAGAAGGTCTAGCTTCCTACGAGCAGTACTTC
abundance: NA; v_gene: TRBV7-2; j_gene: TRBJ1-1; d_gene: TRBD1; CDR3aa: CASSPGGPTEAFF; CDR3nt: TGTGCCAGCAGTCCAGGGGGGCCCACTGAAGCTTTCTTT
abundance: few; v_gene: TRBV3-1/TRBV3-2; j_gene: TRBJ2-7; d_gene: NA; CDR3aa: CASSLAWTDSYEQYF; CDR3nt: TGTGCCAGCAGCCTAGCCTGGACAGACTCCTACGAGCAGTACTTC
abundance: NA; v_gene: TRBV27; j_gene: TRBJ2-1; d_gene: NA; CDR3aa: CASSRGYNEQFF; CDR3nt: TGTGCCAGCAGTCGGGGATACAATGAGCAGTTCTTC
abundance: NA; v_gene: TRBV6-2/TRBV6-3; j_gene: TRBJ2-7; d_gene: TRBD2; CDR3aa: CASSYGTSDYYEQYF; CDR3nt: TGTGCCAGCAGTTACGGGACTAGCGACTACTACGAGCAGTACTTC
abundance: NA; v_gene: TRBV14; j_gene: TRBJ2-1; d_gene: TRBD1; CDR3aa: CASSDRGIDNEQFF; CDR3nt: TGTGCCAGCTCCGACAGGGGCATCGACAATGAGCAGTTCTTC
abundance: NA; v_gene: TRBV29-1; j_gene: TRBJ2-3; d_gene: TRBD2; CDR3aa: CSVWGGELGADTQYF; CDR3nt: TGCAGCGTTTGGGGGGGGGAGCTTGGCGCAGATACGCAGTATTTT
abundance: NA; v_gene: TRBV5-1; j_gene: TRBJ2-3; d_gene: TRBD1; CDR3aa: CASSPGQPSTDTQYF; CDR3nt: TGCGCCAGCAGCCCGGGACAGCCTAGCACAGATACGCAGTATTTT
abundance: NA; v_gene: TRBV5-4; j_gene: TRBJ2-6; d_gene: TRBD1; CDR3aa: CASSRGQGALGANVLTF; CDR3nt: TGTGCCAGCAGCCGTGGACAGGGGGCGCTTGGGGCCAACGTCCTGACTTTC
abundance: few; v_gene: TRBV6-1; j_gene: TRBJ2-2; d_gene: NA; CDR3aa: CASSERGGTGELFF; CDR3nt: TGTGCCAGCAGTGAGAGAGGTGGGACCGGGGAGCTGTTTTTT
abundance: NA; v_gene: TRBV18; j_gene: TRBJ2-5; d_gene: NA; CDR3aa: CASSPPGLETQYF; CDR3nt: TGTGCCAGCTCACCCCCCGGGTTGGAGACCCAGTACTTC
abundance: NA; v_gene: TRBV7-2; j_gene: TRBJ2-1; d_gene: TRBD2; CDR3aa: CASSLGLAGGFYEQFF; CDR3nt: TGTGCCAGCAGCCTTGGACTAGCGGGGGGCTTCTATGAGCAGTTCTTC
abundance: NA; v_gene: TRBV13; j_gene: TRBJ1-1; d_gene: TRBD1; CDR3aa: CASSRATGEDFF; CDR3nt: TGTGCCAGCAGCCGTGCCACAGGGGAAGATTTCTTT
abundance: NA; v_gene: TRBV5-1; j_gene: TRBJ2-3; d_gene: TRBD2; CDR3aa: CASSLAPRGGGTDTQYF; CDR3nt: TGCGCCAGCAGCTTGGCCCCGCGGGGGGGTGGCACAGATACGCAGTATTTT
abundance: NA; v_gene: TRBV3-1/TRBV3-2; j_gene: TRBJ1-3; d_gene: NA; CDR3aa: CASSQDPRVPSGNTIYF; CDR3nt: TGTGCCAGCAGCCAAGACCCACGGGTCCCCTCCGGGAACACCATATATTTT
abundance: NA; v_gene: TRBV12-3/TRBV12-4; j_gene: TRBJ2-1; d_gene: NA; CDR3aa: CASTQSNEQFF; CDR3nt: TGTGCCAGCACCCAGTCTAATGAGCAGTTCTTC
abundance: NA; v_gene: TRBV30; j_gene: TRBJ2-7; d_gene: NA; CDR3aa: CAWSSYRGERTYEQYF; CDR3nt: TGTGCCTGGAGTTCCTACCGGGGAGAGAGGACCTACGAGCAGTACTTC
abundance: NA; v_gene: TRBV18; j_gene: TRBJ1-5; d_gene: TRBD1; CDR3aa: CASSPDPHRGRGHQPQHF; CDR3nt: TGTGCCAGCTCACCAGACCCTCACAGGGGGCGAGGGCATCAGCCCCAGCATTTT
abundance: NA; v_gene: TRBV12-3/TRBV12-4; j_gene: TRBJ2-1; d_gene: NA; CDR3aa: CASRTTGEQFF; CDR3nt: TGTGCCAGCAGAACCACAGGAGAGCAGTTCTTC
abundance: NA; v_gene: TRBV6-1; j_gene: TRBJ1-1; d_gene: NA; CDR3aa: CASSETTAYLEAFF; CDR3nt: TGTGCCAGCAGTGAAACGACAGCCTACCTCGAAGCTTTCTTT
abundance: NA; v_gene: TRBV19; j_gene: TRBJ1-1; d_gene: NA; CDR3aa: CASIGGWNTEAFF; CDR3nt: TGTGCCAGTATCGGGGGGTGGAACACTGAAGCTTTCTTT
abundance: few; v_gene: TRBV2; j_gene: TRBJ1-1; d_gene: TRBD1; CDR3aa: CASRGQLNTEAFF; CDR3nt: TGTGCCAGCAGGGGACAGCTAAACACTGAAGCTTTCTTT
abundance: NA; v_gene: TRBV12-5; j_gene: TRBJ2-3; d_gene: NA; CDR3aa: CASGQGRGSGTQYF; CDR3nt: TGTGCTAGTGGCCAGGGGCGGGGGTCGGGTACGCAGTATTTT
abundance: NA; v_gene: TRBV5-6; j_gene: TRBJ1-2; d_gene: NA; CDR3aa: CASSLGQANYGYTF; CDR3nt: TGTGCCAGCAGCTTGGGACAGGCAAACTATGGCTACACCTTC
abundance: NA; v_gene: TRBV2; j_gene: TRBJ2-7; d_gene: NA; CDR3aa: CASRTDTFTNYEQYF; CDR3nt: TGTGCCAGCAGGACAGACACATTTACTAACTACGAGCAGTACTTC
abundance: NA; v_gene: TRBV7-9; j_gene: TRBJ1-6; d_gene: NA; CDR3aa: CASSLQGIYNSPLHF; CDR3nt: TGTGCCAGCAGCTTACAGGGCATCTATAATTCACCCCTCCACTTT
abundance: NA; v_gene: TRBV4-3; j_gene: TRBJ2-1; d_gene: TRBD1; CDR3aa: CASSPTGVATEQFF; CDR3nt: TGCGCCAGCAGCCCGACAGGGGTTGCCACTGAGCAGTTCTTC